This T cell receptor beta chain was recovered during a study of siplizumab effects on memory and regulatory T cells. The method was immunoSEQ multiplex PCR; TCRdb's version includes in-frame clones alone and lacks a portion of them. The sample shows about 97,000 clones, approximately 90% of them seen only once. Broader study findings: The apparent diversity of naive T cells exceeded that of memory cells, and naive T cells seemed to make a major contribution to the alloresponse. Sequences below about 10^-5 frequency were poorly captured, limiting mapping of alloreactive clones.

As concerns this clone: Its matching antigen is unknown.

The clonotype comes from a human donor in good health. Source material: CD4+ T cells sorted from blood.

CDR3 protein: CASSWTVNTEAFF. CDR3 in DNA: TGTGCCAGCAGCTGGACGGTGAACACTGAAGCTTTCTTT. The gene calls are TRBV6-4 and TRBJ1-1; no firm D call. CDR1 and CDR2 from the germline V gene are MRHNA and SNTAGT. The CDR3 has 13 amino acids. The V end lost 6 bases, the J end lost 0 bases, and 8 bases lay between the germline ends.